This entry describes one TCR beta chain. The antigen this receptor binds is unknown. No much larger clonotype is one base removed from it; base qualities were not supplied. TCRdb names Illumina HiSeq 1500 as the instrument used. The public reads were run again by TCRdb, first through fastp at Q25 and then through MiXCR, and only productive beta chains were kept. CDR3 protein sequences are deduplicated, and each keeps its most common genes and DNA. The sample profile shows 310,000 or so distinct CDR3 sequences; approximately 25% of them were found once. The top ten clonotypes cover about 14% of the sample. The germline V gene yields SGHRS for CDR1 and YFSETQ for CDR2. Spanning cysteine to phenylalanine, the CDR3 consists of 16 amino acids. Left in the record is the CDR3 DNA by itself, 48 bases read in frame from the first base. V is pruned by 1 base and J by 1 base, leaving 3 bases of the junction without a gene match.

Reading the label with the study, this specimen's treatment or condition is: in vitro stimulation with specific CMV peptide epitopes to enrich CMV-specific T cells. These data come from a study of T cell repertoires in cytomegalovirus infection (dated by TCRdb to between 2018 and 2020). Describing the broader study: Recently identified HLA-C-restricted CMV epitopes, whose presentation resists viral immunomodulation, were targeted by peptide stimulations together with well-studied HLA-B-restricted epitopes. Donor HLA type was relevant to the analysis, because carriage of CMV infection together with the matching HLA type was indicated by public TCR beta signatures. Points the paper makes about the study in general: In both this cohort and an independent cohort of 352 donors, the cumulative frequency of public TCR beta family members distinguished carriers of CMV infection plus the relevant HLA type. The ex vivo response was dominated by HLA-C-restricted CMV-specific TCR beta clonotypes, which also provided the single most frequent clonotype in two of eight donors.

The chain was built from TRBV5-1 and TRBJ2-2, with TRBD2 identical over 8 junction bases. Sequencing used cultured PBMCs, obtained from culture after CMV antigen stimulation. The receptor's source is a human donor in good health (CMV status not recorded). Some clones in this sample may be carry-over from other donors' samples. CDR3 sequence: CASSLLLAGNTGELFF. Here is the DNA: TGCGCCAGCAGCTTGTTGCTAGCGGGGAACACCGGGGAGCTGTTTTTT.